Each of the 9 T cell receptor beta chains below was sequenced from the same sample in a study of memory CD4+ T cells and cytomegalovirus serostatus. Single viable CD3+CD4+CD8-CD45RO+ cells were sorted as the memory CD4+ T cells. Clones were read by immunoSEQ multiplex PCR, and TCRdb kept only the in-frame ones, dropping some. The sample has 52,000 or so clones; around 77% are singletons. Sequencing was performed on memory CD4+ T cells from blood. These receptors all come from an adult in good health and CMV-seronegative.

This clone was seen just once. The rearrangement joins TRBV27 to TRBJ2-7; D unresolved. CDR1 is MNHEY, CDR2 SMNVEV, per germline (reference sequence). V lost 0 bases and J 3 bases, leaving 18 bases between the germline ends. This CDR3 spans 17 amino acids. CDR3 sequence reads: CASSLSSHFGRNYEQYF. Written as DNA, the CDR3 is TGTGCCAGCAGTTTATCGTCCCACTTTGGCAGAAACTACGAGCAGTACTTC.

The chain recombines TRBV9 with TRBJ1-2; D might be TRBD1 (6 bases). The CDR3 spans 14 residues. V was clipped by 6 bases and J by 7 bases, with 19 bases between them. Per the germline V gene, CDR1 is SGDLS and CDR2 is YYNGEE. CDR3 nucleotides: TGTGCCAGCACCGCAGACCAGGGGAGTGGTGGCTACACCTTC. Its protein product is CASTADQGSGGYTF.

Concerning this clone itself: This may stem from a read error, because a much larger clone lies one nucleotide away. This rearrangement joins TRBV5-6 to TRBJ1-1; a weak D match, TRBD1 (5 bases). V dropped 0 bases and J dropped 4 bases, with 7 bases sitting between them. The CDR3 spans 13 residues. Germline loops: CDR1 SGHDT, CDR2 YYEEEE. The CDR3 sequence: CASSLDRRTEAFF. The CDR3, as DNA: TGTGCCAGCAGCTTGGACAGGCGCACTGAAGCTTTCTTT.

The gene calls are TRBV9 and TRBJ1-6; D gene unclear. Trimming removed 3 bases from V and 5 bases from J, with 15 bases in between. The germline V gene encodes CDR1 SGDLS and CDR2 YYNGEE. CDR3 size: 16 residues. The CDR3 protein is CASSAGLRPNNSPLHF. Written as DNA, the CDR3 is TGTGCCAGCAGCGCCGGTTTAAGGCCTAATAATTCACCCCTCCACTTT.

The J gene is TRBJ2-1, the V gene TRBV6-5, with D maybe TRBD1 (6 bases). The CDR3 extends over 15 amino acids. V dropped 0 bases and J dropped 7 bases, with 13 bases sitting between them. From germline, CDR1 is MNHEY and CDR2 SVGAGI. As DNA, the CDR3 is TGTGCCAGCAGTTACTCGACACAGGGTGGTAATGAGCAGTTCTTC. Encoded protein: CASSYSTQGGNEQFF.

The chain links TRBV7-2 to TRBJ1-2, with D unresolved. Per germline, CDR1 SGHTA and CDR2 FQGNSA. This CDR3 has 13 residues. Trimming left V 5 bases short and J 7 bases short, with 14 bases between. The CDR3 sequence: CASSLPRRFGYTF. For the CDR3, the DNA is TGTGCCAGCAGCCTCCCCCGGAGATTTGGCTACACCTTC.

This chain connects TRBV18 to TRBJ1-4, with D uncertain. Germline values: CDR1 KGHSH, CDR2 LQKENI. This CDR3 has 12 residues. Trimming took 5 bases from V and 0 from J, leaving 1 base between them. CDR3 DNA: TGTGCCAGCTCAGCAACTAATGAAAAACTGTTTTTT. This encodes CASSATNEKLFF.

The CDR3 region is CASSVGWHKPNTGELFF. The CDR3 DNA follows: TGTGCCAGCAGCGTCGGGTGGCACAAACCGAACACCGGGGAGCTGTTTTTT. This chain links TRBV9 with TRBJ2-2; no clear D gene. Germline-derived CDR1 and CDR2 are SGDLS and YYNGEE. The CDR3 is 17 amino acids. V dropped 2 bases and J dropped 0 bases, with 14 bases sitting between them.

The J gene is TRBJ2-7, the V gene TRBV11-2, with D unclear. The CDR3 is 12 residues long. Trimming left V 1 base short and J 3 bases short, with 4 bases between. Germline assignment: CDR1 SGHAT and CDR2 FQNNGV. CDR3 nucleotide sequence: TGTGCCAGCAGCTTAGTTAACTACGAGCAGTACTTC. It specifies CASSLVNYEQYF.